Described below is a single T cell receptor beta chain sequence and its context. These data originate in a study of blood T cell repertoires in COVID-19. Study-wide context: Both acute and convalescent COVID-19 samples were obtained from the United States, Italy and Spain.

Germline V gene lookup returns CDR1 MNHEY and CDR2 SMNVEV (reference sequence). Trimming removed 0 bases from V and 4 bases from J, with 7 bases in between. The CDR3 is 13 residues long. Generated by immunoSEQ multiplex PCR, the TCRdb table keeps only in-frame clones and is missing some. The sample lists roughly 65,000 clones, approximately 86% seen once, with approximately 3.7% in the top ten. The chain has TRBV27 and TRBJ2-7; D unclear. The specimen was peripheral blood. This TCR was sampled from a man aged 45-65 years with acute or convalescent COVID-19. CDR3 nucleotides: TGTGCCAGCAGTTTATCGATTAGATACGAGCAGTACTTC. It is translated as CASSLSIRYEQYF.